Following are 5 T cell receptor beta chains from one sample sequenced in a study of shared T cell receptors in the human thymus (dated by TCRdb to about 2021). Preparation of the library involved the immunoSEQ multiplex PCR assay. The clones in this table, taken by TCRdb from immuneACCESS, are in-frame only. Not every clone is retained; where verified, under half of the shortfall comes from an unresolved V gene, and the cause of the rest is unknown. The sample includes 600,000 to 900,000 clones, with 70% to 90% observed a single time. The ten largest clones represent more than 0.008% of the sample. In addition, the sample was reused for a study of human thymus T cells.

The sequenced material came from thymocytes. The receptors come from a girl less than two years old with a congenital heart defect. Donor details come from another sample of the same person, matched by shared clones.

This chain connects TRBV30 to TRBJ1-2; 7 bases are shared with TRBD1. Germline V lookup: CDR1 GTSNPN, CDR2 SVGIG (reference sequence). This CDR3 contains 12 residues. V dropped 6 bases and J dropped 4; count of bases not matched to a gene: 5. The CDR3 DNA sequence: TGTGCCTGTCCGGGACAGCCCTATGGCTACACCTTC. Its translation: CACPGQPYGYTF.

The rearrangement uses TRBV4-3 and TRBJ1-1; 8 bases match TRBD1. The CDR3 totals 18 residues. Germline values: CDR1 LGHNA, CDR2 YSLEER. J was trimmed by 1 base and V by 4 bases; bases with no gene match: 14. The CDR3 is CASSPKTDGQGPNTEAFF. The DNA for the CDR3 is TGCGCCAGCAGCCCGAAGACCGATGGACAGGGCCCGAACACTGAAGCTTTCTTT.

This chain connects TRBV5-4 to TRBJ1-2, with D possibly TRBD1 on 6 matching bases. Trimming left V 2 bases short and J 4 bases short, with 9 bases between. From germline, CDR1 is SGHNT and CDR2 YYREEE (reference sequence). There are 13 residues in the CDR3. CDR3 sequence (DNA): TGTGCCAGCAGCTTCCCAGGGGCCTATGGCTACACCTTC. Amino acid sequence: CASSFPGAYGYTF.

The chain couples TRBV10-3 to TRBJ1-1; TRBD1 matches 10 bases. Germline CDR1 and CDR2: ENHRY and SYGVKD. The CDR3 totals 15 residues. The junction had 10 bases not matched to a gene; V was cut back by 8 bases and J by 4 bases. CDR3 sequence: CAIEPGWTGGTEAFF. In nucleotides, the CDR3 is TGTGCCATCGAGCCTGGTTGGACAGGGGGCACTGAAGCTTTCTTT.

This clone has only one observation. This chain connects TRBV2 to TRBJ1-5; the D gene is possibly TRBD1 (5 bases). The CDR3 is made up of 12 amino acids. CDR1 is SNHLY and CDR2 is FYNNEI in the germline V gene. Trimming took off 6 bases at V and 7 bases at J, with 10 bases between the two ends. The DNA of the CDR3 is TGTGCCAGCAGGGGGCCCGGACAGCCCCAGCATTTT. It is translated as CASRGPGQPQHF.